This paragraph covers one T cell receptor (beta chain) sequence. Antigen: not known. Specified treatment: approximately nine-day PBMC culture with coronavirus spike peptide pools or control peptides (ViraFEST assay). Positive PCR dates spanned March to December 2020, predating US Alpha, Beta and Delta variants. The entry originates in a study of vaccination and CD4 T cells after COVID-19. In the study overall: Six males and four females constituted the convalescent cohort, two of whom were Hispanic. Stimuli were overlapping spike peptide pools of SARS-CoV-2 and three common cold coronaviruses (HCoV-NL63, HCoV-OC43, HCoV-229E).

Germline CDR1 and CDR2: SGHTS and YDEGEE. Trimming left V 0 bases short and J 1 base short, with 8 bases between. The CDR3 is 15 amino acids. An Oncomine TCR Beta short-read assay was used to sequence the DNA from cultured CD4+ T cells. TCRdb processed the PCR reads anew with MiXCR; each CDR3 protein has one entry. The sample has about 20,000 distinct CDR3 sequences; roughly three fifths are singletons. The source material was CD4+ T cells from blood, cultured in vitro. This TCR was recovered from a human donor who had recovered from COVID-19. The chain is built from TRBV5-8 and TRBJ1-5; no firm D call. The CDR3 spells CASSLDEGSNQPQHF. CDR3 bases: TGTGCCAGCAGCTTGGATGAAGGGAGCAATCAGCCCCAGCATTTT.